This T cell receptor (beta chain) appears in the sequencing data of a study of T cells in Graves' hyperthyroidism and ophthalmopathy. There were TCR beta CDR3 regions amplified from RNA transcripts. First-round RT-PCR targeting the TCR CDR3 was performed with the HTBI primer set. MiXCR, run by TCRdb on the multiplex PCR reads, gives a single entry per CDR3 protein. This sample carries 240,000 or so distinct CDR3 sequences, 16% of them seen once, and the ten largest clones take approximately 30%. Germline-derived CDR1 and CDR2 are SGDLS and YYNGEE. V lost 0 bases and J lost 4, with 11 bases in between. CDR3 size: 15 residues. Diagnosis rested on symptoms, serum thyroxine and TRAb, thyroid ultrasound, and orbital computed tomography. This clonotype was detected ten times or more.

The rearrangement uses TRBV9 and TRBJ2-1; D might be TRBD1 (6 bases). The sample was blood. The origin of this receptor is a woman between 18 and 29 years old with Graves' ophthalmopathy. Here the CDR3 DNA reads TGTGCCAGCAGCGTAGCTGGGACACCTTACAATGAGCAGTTCTTC. Translation gives CASSVAGTPYNEQFF.